The 4 T cell receptor beta chains listed next were all sequenced from one sample in a study of Ad26.COV2.S vaccination and SARS-CoV-2 variants. Treatment specified: roughly 19 received Ad26.COV2.S at low or high dose, single or two shots; about 5 received placebo; per-sample allocation not given. The samples were gathered on day 63 after the first injection of vaccine or placebo. The table came from immunoSEQ multiplex PCR; TCRdb's copy has only in-frame clones and leaves some out. Here the sample spans approximately 240,000 clones, around 89% being singletons. This material consisted of peripheral blood, taken in a trial of Ad26.COV2.S vaccine versus placebo. All receptors come from a person aged 18-65 years who received the Ad26.COV2.S COVID-19 vaccine or a placebo.

The chain employs TRBV7-2 and TRBJ2-3; possibly TRBD2 for D (6 bases). Germline-derived CDR1 and CDR2 are SGHTA and FQGNSA. Trimming took 3 bases from V and 3 from J, leaving 13 bases between them. The CDR3 runs to 15 residues. The CDR3 bases are TGTGCCAGCAGCTTTAGTCGCGGGGATACAGATACGCAGTATTTT. This translates into CASSFSRGDTDTQYF.

The rearrangement joins TRBV5-6 to TRBJ2-1; D possibly corresponds to TRBD2 (5 bases). From germline, CDR1 is SGHDT and CDR2 YYEEEE. Trimming pared 2 bases from V and 2 bases from J, leaving 5 bases between. The CDR3 is made up of 13 amino acids. The CDR3 reads CASSFGTYNEQFF. The CDR3 nucleotides read TGTGCCAGCAGCTTCGGGACCTACAATGAGCAGTTCTTC.

This clone was seen once. The chain links TRBV10-3 to TRBJ2-1; 8 bases agree with TRBD1. The CDR3 loop spans 17 amino acids. Germline CDR1 is ENHRY and CDR2 is SYGVKD. V gave up 3 bases and J gave up 2 bases; unmatched junction bases: 9. CDR3: CAISEPRTGLTYNEQFF. The CDR3 DNA reads TGTGCCATCAGTGAACCTCGGACAGGGCTCACCTACAATGAGCAGTTCTTC.

V and J are TRBV7-9 and TRBJ2-5; D perhaps matches TRBD1 (6 bases). Looked up from germline, CDR1 is SEHNR and CDR2 is FQNEAQ (reference sequence). Trimming stripped 5 bases from V and 5 bases from J, with 15 bases between. The CDR3 sequence is 14 residues long. The chain's CDR3 is CASSHDGGGETQYF. In DNA, the CDR3 is TGTGCCAGCAGCCATGATGGGGGCGGGGAGACCCAGTACTTC.